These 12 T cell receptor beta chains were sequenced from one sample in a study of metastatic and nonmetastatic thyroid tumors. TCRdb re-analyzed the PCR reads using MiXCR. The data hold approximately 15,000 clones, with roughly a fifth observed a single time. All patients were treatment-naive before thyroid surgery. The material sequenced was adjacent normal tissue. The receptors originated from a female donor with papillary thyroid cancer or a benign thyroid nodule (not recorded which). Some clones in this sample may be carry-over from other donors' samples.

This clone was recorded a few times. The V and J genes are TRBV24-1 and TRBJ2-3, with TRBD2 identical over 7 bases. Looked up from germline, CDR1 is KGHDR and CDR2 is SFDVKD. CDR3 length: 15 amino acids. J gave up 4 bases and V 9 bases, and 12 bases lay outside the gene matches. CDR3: CATRLGGPISDTQYF. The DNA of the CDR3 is TGTGCCACCCGGCTGGGAGGGCCTATCTCAGATACGCAGTATTTT.

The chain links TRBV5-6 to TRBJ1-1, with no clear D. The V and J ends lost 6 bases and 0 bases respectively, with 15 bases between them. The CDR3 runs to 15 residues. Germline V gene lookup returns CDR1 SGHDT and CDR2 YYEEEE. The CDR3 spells CASTKIRPMNTEAFF. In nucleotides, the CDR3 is TGTGCCAGCACCAAGATCCGCCCGATGAACACTGAAGCTTTCTTT.

CDR3 DNA: TGCAGTGCTAGAAGCCTAGCGGGAGGGAGCGACGAGCAGTACTTC. Protein: CSARSLAGGSDEQYF. The V gene is TRBV20-1, the J gene TRBJ2-7; TRBD2 aligns across 12 bases. Germline loops: CDR1 DFQATT, CDR2 SNEGSKA (reference sequence). The CDR3 has 15 residues. After removal of 2 bases from V and 5 bases from J, the junction contained 7 bases not matched to a gene.

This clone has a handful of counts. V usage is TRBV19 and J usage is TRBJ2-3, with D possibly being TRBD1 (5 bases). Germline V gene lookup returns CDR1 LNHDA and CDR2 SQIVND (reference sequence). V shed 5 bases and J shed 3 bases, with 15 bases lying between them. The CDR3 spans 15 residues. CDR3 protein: CASSFSRAATDTQYF. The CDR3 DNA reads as TGTGCCAGTAGTTTCTCCAGGGCTGCGACAGATACGCAGTATTTT.

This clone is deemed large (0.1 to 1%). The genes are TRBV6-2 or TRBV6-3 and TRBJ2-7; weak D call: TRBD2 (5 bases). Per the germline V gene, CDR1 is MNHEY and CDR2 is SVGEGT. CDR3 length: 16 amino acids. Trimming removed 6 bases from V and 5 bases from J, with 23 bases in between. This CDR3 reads CASSSVRTGKLNEQYF. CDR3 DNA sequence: TGTGCCAGCAGCAGCGTCCGCACGGGAAAGTTAAACGAGCAGTACTTC.

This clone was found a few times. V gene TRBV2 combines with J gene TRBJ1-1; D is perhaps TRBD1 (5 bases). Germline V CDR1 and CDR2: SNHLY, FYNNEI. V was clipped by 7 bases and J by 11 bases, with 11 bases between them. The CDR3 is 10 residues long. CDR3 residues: CASTPGVAFF. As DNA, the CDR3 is TGTGCCAGCACCCCGGGGGTTGCTTTCTTT.

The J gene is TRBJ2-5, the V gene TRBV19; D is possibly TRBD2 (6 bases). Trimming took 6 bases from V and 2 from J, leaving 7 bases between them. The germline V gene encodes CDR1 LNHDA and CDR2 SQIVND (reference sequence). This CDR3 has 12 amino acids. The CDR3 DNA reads TGTGCCAGTAGAGGGAGGCAAGAGACCCAGTACTTC. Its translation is CASRGRQETQYF.

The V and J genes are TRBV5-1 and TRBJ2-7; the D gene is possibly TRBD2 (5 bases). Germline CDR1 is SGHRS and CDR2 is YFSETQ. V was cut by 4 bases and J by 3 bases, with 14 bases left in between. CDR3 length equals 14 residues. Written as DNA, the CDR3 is TGCGCCAGCAGCCTCGACCGGGAAGTCTACGAGCAGTACTTC. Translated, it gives CASSLDREVYEQYF. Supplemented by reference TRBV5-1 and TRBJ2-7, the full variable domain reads KAGVTQTPRYLIKTRGQQVTLSCSPISGHRSVSWYQQTPGQGLQFLFEYFSETQRNKGNFPGRFSGRQFSNSRSEMNVSTLELGDSALYLCASSLDREVYEQYFGPGTRLTVT.

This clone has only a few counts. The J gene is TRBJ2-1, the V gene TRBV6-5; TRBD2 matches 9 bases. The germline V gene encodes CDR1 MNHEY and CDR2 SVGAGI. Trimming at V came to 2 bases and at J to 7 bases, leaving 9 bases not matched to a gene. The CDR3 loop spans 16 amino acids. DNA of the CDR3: TGTGCCAGCAGTTACAACGCGGGAGGGCTTGGGAATGAGCAGTTCTTC. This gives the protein CASSYNAGGLGNEQFF.

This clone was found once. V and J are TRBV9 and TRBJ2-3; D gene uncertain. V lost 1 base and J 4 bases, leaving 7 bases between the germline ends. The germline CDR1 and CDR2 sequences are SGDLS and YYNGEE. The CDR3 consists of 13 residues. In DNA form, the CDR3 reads TGTGCCAGCAGCGTACGCGCAGCAGATACGCAGTATTTT. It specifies CASSVRAADTQYF.

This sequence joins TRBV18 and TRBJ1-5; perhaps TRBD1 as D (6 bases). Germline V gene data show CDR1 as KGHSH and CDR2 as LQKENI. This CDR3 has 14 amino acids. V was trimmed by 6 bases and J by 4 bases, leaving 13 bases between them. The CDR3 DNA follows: TGTGCCAGCTCCGCGGGGGCAGGGAATCAGCCCCAGCATTTT. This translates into CASSAGAGNQPQHF.

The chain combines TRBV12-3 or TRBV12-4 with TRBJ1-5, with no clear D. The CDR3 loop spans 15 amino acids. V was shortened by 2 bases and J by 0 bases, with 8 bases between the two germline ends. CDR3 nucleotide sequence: TGTGCCAGCAGTTTAAACAGCTTTAGCAATCAGCCCCAGCATTTT. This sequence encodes CASSLNSFSNQPQHF.